These 29 T cell receptor beta chains were sequenced from one sample in a study of OX40 agonist ivuxolimab in advanced cancers. Method: immunoSEQ multiplex PCR; TCRdb's copy keeps in-frame clones and lacks some. The data hold 75,000 to 100,000 clones, with roughly 90% observed a single time. This sample comprised CD4+ or CD8+ T cells sorted from blood, obtained in a trial of the OX40 agonist ivuxolimab. The receptors were gathered from an adult with an advanced solid tumor such as melanoma, head and neck, liver or kidney cancer.

V gene TRBV30 combines with J gene TRBJ2-2; 7 bases are shared with TRBD1. Looked up from germline, CDR1 is GTSNPN and CDR2 is SVGIG (reference sequence). The J segment lost 7 bases and the V segment lost 2 bases, leaving 16 bases of the junction unmatched. The CDR3 loop spans 17 amino acids. The CDR3: CAWSPHPGRGRNGELFF. The CDR3 region has the DNA TGTGCCTGGAGTCCACATCCTGGCAGGGGGAGAAACGGGGAGCTGTTTTTT.

The DNA for the CDR3 is TGTGCCTGCCGACCGGGACAGGCAGGATTGGAGACCCAGTACTTC. Translation gives CACRPGQAGLETQYF. The chain employs TRBV28 and TRBJ2-5, with TRBD1 matching over 8 bases. Trimming cost V 11 bases and J 5 bases; bases outside gene matches: 16. Germline loops: CDR1 MDHEN, CDR2 SYDVKM. The CDR3 extends over 15 amino acids. Combining the CDR3 with reference TRBV28 and TRBJ2-5 gives the whole variable domain DVKVTQSSRYLVKRTGEKVFLECVQDMDHENMFWYRQDPGLGLRLIYFSYDVKMKEKGDIPEGYSVSREKKERFSLILESASTNQTSMYLCACRPGQAGLETQYFGPGTRLLVL.

The DNA for the CDR3 is TGTGCCAGCAAAGAAGTTAGCGGGAGAAAATATGAGCAGTTCTTC. Its protein product is CASKEVSGRKYEQFF. The chain carries TRBV28 and TRBJ2-1; 9 positions agree with TRBD2. In germline, CDR1 is MDHEN, CDR2 SYDVKM. This CDR3 comprises 15 residues. V dropped 7 bases and J dropped 8; count of bases not matched to a gene: 12.

The rearrangement uses TRBV7-2 and TRBJ2-1, with D possibly TRBD2 on 6 matching bases. This CDR3 is 14 amino acids long. From germline, CDR1 is SGHTA and CDR2 FQGNSA. V dropped 3 bases and J dropped 6 bases, with 12 bases sitting between them. CDR3 sequence (DNA): TGTGCCAGCAGCTTGACCGGGAGCATCAATGAGCAGTTCTTC. Translation gives CASSLTGSINEQFF.

This sequence joins TRBV7-2 and TRBJ1-2, with 9 nucleotides matching TRBD1. The CDR3 sequence is 15 residues long. CDR1 is SGHTA and CDR2 is FQGNSA in the germline V gene. J gave up 5 bases and V 5 bases, and 9 bases lay outside the gene matches. The CDR3: CASSRNPGQGYGYTF. Here the CDR3 DNA reads TGTGCCAGCAGCCGGAATCCGGGACAGGGTTATGGCTACACCTTC.

V gene TRBV6-5 combines with J gene TRBJ2-3; 8 positions match TRBD2. V dropped 2 bases and J dropped 3; count of bases not matched to a gene: 7. Per germline, CDR1 MNHEY and CDR2 SVGAGI. The CDR3 has 16 amino acids. The CDR3, as DNA: TGTGCCAGCAGTTACCCCGGGGGGGGCGTTACAGATACGCAGTATTTT. Its protein is CASSYPGGGVTDTQYF.

J is TRBJ1-1 and V is TRBV28; D unresolved. Trimming removed 6 bases from V and 5 bases from J, with 10 bases in between. The V gene's germline CDR1 is MDHEN and CDR2 SYDVKM. The CDR3 spans 12 residues. The CDR3 nucleotides are TGTGCCAGCAGCTCCGCTCGGACTGAAGCTTTCTTT. Encoded protein: CASSSARTEAFF. Full variable domain (remainder filled in from reference TRBV28 and TRBJ1-1): DVKVTQSSRYLVKRTGEKVFLECVQDMDHENMFWYRQDPGLGLRLIYFSYDVKMKEKGDIPEGYSVSREKKERFSLILESASTNQTSMYLCASSSARTEAFFGQGTRLTVV.

The genes are TRBV18 and TRBJ2-5, with D unresolved. The CDR3 has 13 residues. Germline loops: CDR1 KGHSH, CDR2 LQKENI. Deletions cut 3 bases from V and 5 bases from J, with 10 bases between. The CDR3 reads CASSPGVRETQYF. In DNA form, the CDR3 reads TGTGCCAGCTCACCTGGGGTGAGGGAGACCCAGTACTTC.

This clone was detected only a few times. This chain uses TRBV29-1 with TRBJ2-1; D is unresolved. CDR3 size: 10 residues. The V gene lost 4 bases and the J gene lost 7 bases, with 5 bases spanning the gap. Germline V lookup: CDR1 SQVTM, CDR2 ANQGSEA. The CDR3 sequence: CSVGVNEQFF. The CDR3 DNA reads TGCAGCGTTGGGGTGAATGAGCAGTTCTTC.

This sequence joins TRBV4-2 and TRBJ2-1, with TRBD2 matching over 12 bases. Germline lookup yields CDR1 LGHNA and CDR2 YNFKEQ. This CDR3 spans 14 amino acids. Unmatched junction bases numbered 4, after V lost 6 bases and J lost 7 bases. The DNA for the CDR3 is TGTGCCAGCAGACGACTAGCGGGAGATAATGAGCAGTTCTTC. Amino acids: CASRRLAGDNEQFF.

The gene calls are TRBV5-6 and TRBJ2-1; D remains unclear. Germline CDR1 and CDR2: SGHDT and YYEEEE. Trimming took off 4 bases at V and 8 bases at J, with 16 bases between the two ends. The CDR3 is made up of 14 amino acids. The CDR3 spells CASSKLDVVDEQFF. CDR3 coding DNA: TGTGCCAGCAGCAAATTGGATGTAGTTGATGAGCAGTTCTTC.

The chain couples TRBV19 to TRBJ2-7; TRBD2 matches 11 bases. CDR1 and CDR2 from the germline V gene are LNHDA and SQIVND (reference sequence). V gave up 0 bases and J gave up 3 bases; unmatched junction bases: 1. The CDR3 runs 15 residues. The CDR3 DNA reads TGTGCCAGTAGTATAGATAGCGGGAGGGTCTACGAGCAGTACTTC. Its protein product is CASSIDSGRVYEQYF.

The V call is TRBV28, the J call TRBJ2-3; D is perhaps TRBD1 (5 bases). Germline values: CDR1 MDHEN, CDR2 SYDVKM. V was trimmed by 9 bases and J by 2 bases, leaving 12 bases between them. The CDR3 consists of 13 residues. The CDR3 region has the DNA TGTGCCAGTATCCAGGGTCCCACAGATACGCAGTATTTT. It is translated as CASIQGPTDTQYF.

This clone was counted a few times. The V call is TRBV19, the J call TRBJ2-1; 10 positions agree with TRBD2. The V segment lost 5 bases and the J segment 8 bases; nucleotides outside the gene matches: 9. The germline CDR1 and CDR2 sequences are LNHDA and SQIVND (reference sequence). This CDR3 is 15 amino acids long. The CDR3 protein is CASSYLAGVSHEQFF. The CDR3 DNA is TGTGCCAGTAGTTACCTAGCGGGAGTCTCCCATGAGCAGTTCTTC.

V usage is TRBV6-1 and J usage is TRBJ2-7, with TRBD2 identical over 9 bases. J was trimmed by 2 bases and V by 7 bases; bases with no gene match: 6. The CDR3 has 14 residues. Germline V gene data show CDR1 as MNHNS and CDR2 as SASEGT. The CDR3: CASTPAGGPYEQYF. The CDR3 DNA sequence: TGTGCCAGCACCCCAGCGGGGGGTCCCTACGAGCAGTACTTC.

The chain has TRBV19 and TRBJ2-6; unclear D gene. Trimming removed 5 bases from V and 1 base from J, with 6 bases in between. The CDR3 is made up of 14 amino acids. From germline, CDR1 is LNHDA and CDR2 SQIVND (reference sequence). This CDR3 reads CASSAGSGANVLTF. The CDR3 bases are TGTGCCAGTAGTGCCGGGTCTGGGGCCAACGTCCTGACTTTC.

The chain carries TRBV5-1 and TRBJ2-7; TRBD2 aligns across 8 bases. Trimming cost V 0 bases and J 1 base; bases outside gene matches: 6. The CDR3 loop spans 16 amino acids. Looked up from germline, CDR1 is SGHRS and CDR2 is YFSETQ. The CDR3 loop reads CASSLGAGGQSYEQYF. CDR3 coding DNA: TGCGCCAGCAGCTTGGGCGCGGGAGGCCAATCCTACGAGCAGTACTTC.

The genes are TRBV18 and TRBJ2-1; 7 positions match TRBD2. CDR3 length: 15 amino acids. J gave up 3 bases and V 0 bases, and 2 bases lay outside the gene matches. CDR1 and CDR2 (germline): KGHSH, LQKENI. CDR3 coding DNA: TGTGCCAGCTCACCACCTAGCGGGTTCTACAATGAGCAGTTCTTC. Its protein product is CASSPPSGFYNEQFF.

V and J are TRBV19 and TRBJ1-5, with D unresolved. From germline, CDR1 is LNHDA and CDR2 SQIVND (reference sequence). Trimming removed 1 base from V and 6 bases from J, with 7 bases in between. This CDR3 spans 13 amino acids. This chain's CDR3 is CASSIAVSQPQHF. The DNA for the CDR3 is TGTGCCAGTAGTATAGCTGTTAGTCAGCCCCAGCATTTT.

This rearrangement joins TRBV5-4 to TRBJ2-5; 8 bases fit TRBD2. J gave up 2 bases and V 3 bases, and 6 bases lay outside the gene matches. CDR3 length: 15 amino acids. The germline gives CDR1 SGHNT, CDR2 YYREEE (reference sequence). The CDR3 spells CASSSLGGAQETQYF. CDR3 nucleotide sequence: TGTGCCAGCAGCTCCCTCGGGGGGGCTCAAGAGACCCAGTACTTC.

The chain recombines TRBV2 with TRBJ2-5; a possible D gene is TRBD1 (6 bases). Germline CDR1 reads SNHLY; CDR2 reads FYNNEI. The V gene lost 3 bases and the J gene lost 5 bases, with 16 bases spanning the gap. The CDR3 spans 15 residues. CDR3 sequence: CASSETGVDRETQYF. The CDR3 DNA reads as TGTGCCAGCAGTGAGACAGGCGTAGATCGGGAGACCCAGTACTTC.

The rearrangement joins TRBV27 to TRBJ1-2, with no clear D. CDR1 is MNHEY and CDR2 is SMNVEV in the germline V gene (reference sequence). V lost 5 bases and J lost 1, with 17 bases in between. This CDR3 is 16 amino acids long. CDR3 in amino acids: CASSPDLRSHNYGYTF. The CDR3 coding sequence is TGTGCCAGCAGTCCCGATCTACGAAGCCATAACTATGGCTACACCTTC.

The chain couples TRBV5-6 to TRBJ1-1, with no clear D. CDR1 is SGHDT and CDR2 is YYEEEE in the germline V gene. Trimming left V 2 bases short and J 2 bases short, with 10 bases between. This CDR3 has 14 residues. This chain's CDR3 is CASSFRRANTEAFF. The CDR3 nucleotides are TGTGCCAGCAGCTTCAGGAGGGCCAACACTGAAGCTTTCTTT.

The V and J genes are TRBV6-5 and TRBJ2-2; D gene unclear. Between the trimmed V and J ends, which lost 6 bases and 2 bases, there was a span of 13 bases. There are 15 residues in the CDR3. Germline V gives CDR1 MNHEY, CDR2 SVGAGI. The DNA of the CDR3 is TGTGCCAGCAGGATCCTACATGATAACACCGGGGAGCTGTTTTTT. Residues: CASRILHDNTGELFF.

In its sample, this clone was seen once. The V gene is TRBV6-1, the J gene TRBJ2-1, with 12 bases fitting TRBD2. Germline CDR1 MNHNS, CDR2 SASEGT. Unmatched junction bases numbered 2, after V lost 4 bases and J lost 1 base. The CDR3 extends over 16 amino acids. CDR3 in DNA: TGTGCCAGCAGTGGGGGGACTAGCGGGTCCTACAATGAGCAGTTCTTC. As protein: CASSGGTSGSYNEQFF.

The V gene is TRBV7-2, the J gene TRBJ2-5, with 8 positions matching TRBD2. CDR3 length equals 16 residues. Germline V gene lookup returns CDR1 SGHTA and CDR2 FQGNSA. Losses at the gene ends were 2 bases for V and 4 bases for J; bases not matched to a gene: 9. CDR3 sequence reads: CASSLLGSGSGETQYF. The CDR3 coding sequence is TGTGCCAGCAGCTTACTCGGGAGCGGGAGCGGAGAGACCCAGTACTTC.

The V and J genes are TRBV5-1 and TRBJ2-3, with D perhaps given as TRBD1 or TRBD2 (5 bases each). Germline V gives CDR1 SGHRS, CDR2 YFSETQ. The CDR3 has 14 amino acids. V was trimmed by 4 bases and J by 0 bases, leaving 9 bases between them. CDR3: CASSGGSSTDTQYF. In DNA, the CDR3 is TGCGCCAGCAGCGGGGGATCTAGCACAGATACGCAGTATTTT. The entire variable domain, with the rest obtained from reference TRBV5-1 and TRBJ2-3, is as follows: KAGVTQTPRYLIKTRGQQVTLSCSPISGHRSVSWYQQTPGQGLQFLFEYFSETQRNKGNFPGRFSGRQFSNSRSEMNVSTLELGDSALYLCASSGGSSTDTQYFGPGTRLTVL.

V is TRBV6-5 and J is TRBJ2-1; weak D call: TRBD2 (6 bases). This CDR3 region has 15 residues. V gave up 5 bases and J gave up 0 bases, with 11 bases separating them. Germline lookup yields CDR1 MNHEY and CDR2 SVGAGI. The CDR3 reads CASSPGGFSYNEQFF. DNA of the CDR3: TGTGCCAGCAGTCCCGGGGGATTCTCCTACAATGAGCAGTTCTTC.

In DNA form, the CDR3 reads TGTGCCAGCAGTTCCCCAACTAGCGGCGGCGGGACCCAGTACTTC. Its protein is CASSSPTSGGGTQYF. The gene calls are TRBV6-5 and TRBJ2-5; TRBD2 matches 8 bases. This CDR3 comprises 15 residues. V shed 4 bases, J shed 7 bases, and the junction held 11 bases outside the gene matches. Looked up from germline, CDR1 is MNHEY and CDR2 is SVGAGI.